The clone carrying this TCR beta chain was recorded a few times. Its antigen is as yet unknown. Sequencing targeted TCR beta in T cells from blood (CD8+ and CD4+). About 0.5 to 1 ug RNA was reverse transcribed with random hexamers. The method of amplification for TCR beta CDR3 was immunoSEQ multiplex PCR, covering 54 Vbeta and 13 Jbeta. TCRdb fed the immunoSEQ multiplex PCR reads into MiXCR, producing one record per CDR3 protein. The table lists approximately 280,000 distinct CDR3 sequences, 70% to 90% of them singletons. The data derive from a study of CD8 T cells in Susac syndrome. The study, taken as a whole, reports: By the study's own acknowledgment, its TCR sequencing and HLA analysis included relatively few individuals.

Unmatched junction bases numbered 25, after V lost 4 bases and J lost 8 bases. The V gene's germline CDR1 is MDHEN and CDR2 SYDVKM. This CDR3 comprises 20 residues. The gene calls are TRBV28 and TRBJ2-1, with 8 bases matching TRBD2. The sample comprised CD8+ T cells from PBMCs. This TCR came from a human donor with multiple sclerosis. CDR3 in amino acids: CASSSPGSQRELLLWDEQFF. In DNA form, the CDR3 reads TGTGCCAGCAGTTCCCCAGGGTCACAGCGGGAGTTGCTGCTGTGGGATGAGCAGTTCTTC.